A selection of T cell receptor beta chains follows, all from one sample in a study of T cell changes during pregnancy in multiple sclerosis. The protocol was immunoSEQ multiplex PCR, while the TCRdb copy is restricted to in-frame clones and leaves out a portion. Of 85,000 to 130,000 clones in the sample, 85% to 95% are singletons; the top ten hold approximately 1.6%. The sequences come from peripheral blood, collected after pregnancy. Receptor source: a female donor with multiple sclerosis, enrolled in a pregnancy study. The CDR3 runs from the conserved cysteine through the conserved F or W. Each record gives: clone size, J gene, V gene, D gene, CDR3 protein, CDR3 DNA. The D gene is left open where the match is weak. The size entry is marked missing in some rows and otherwise reads once, few, many or a size class.

NA,TRBJ2-5,TRBV27,NA,CASSPYVQVPETQYF,TGTGCCAGCAGTCCGTACGTACAGGTACCAGAGACCCAGTACTTC
NA,TRBJ2-2,TRBV7-7,NA,CASSLGGAGTGELFF,TGTGCCAGCAGCTTAGGGGGCGCCGGCACCGGGGAGCTGTTTTTT
NA,TRBJ2-3,TRBV5-1,NA,CASSLVLRSTDTQYF,TGCGCCAGCAGCTTGGTCTTGCGGAGCACAGATACGCAGTATTTT
once,TRBJ2-3,TRBV2,TRBD2,CATLAGVTDTQYF,TGTGCCACATTAGCGGGTGTCACAGATACGCAGTATTTT
NA,TRBJ1-1,TRBV19,NA,CASNGGRADTEAFF,TGTGCCAGTAATGGGGGCAGGGCCGACACTGAAGCTTTCTTT
NA,TRBJ2-5,TRBV9,TRBD2,CASSVLPDSAGGPWETQYF,TGTGCCAGCAGCGTATTACCCGACTCTGCGGGAGGGCCATGGGAGACCCAGTACTTC
NA,TRBJ1-4,TRBV7-9,TRBD1,CASSSRGGDSWDEKLFF,TGTGCCAGCAGCTCGCGAGGGGGCGACAGTTGGGATGAAAAACTGTTTTTT
NA,TRBJ2-1,TRBV4-2,TRBD1,CASSQDRTGAPREQFF,TGTGCCAGCAGCCAAGATAGGACAGGGGCGCCTCGTGAGCAGTTCTTC
NA,TRBJ2-1,TRBV6-1,NA,CASRKSLDYGNEQFF,TGTGCCAGCAGGAAGTCCCTAGATTACGGCAATGAGCAGTTCTTC
NA,TRBJ2-7,TRBV5-6,NA,CASSLAGNSYEQYF,TGTGCCAGCAGCTTGGCGGGAAATTCCTACGAGCAGTACTTC
NA,TRBJ1-1,TRBV2,NA,CASSEALPDTEAFF,TGTGCCAGCAGTGAAGCGCTTCCGGACACTGAAGCTTTCTTT
NA,TRBJ1-2,TRBV7-2,TRBD1,CASSLWGQGAGGYTF,TGTGCCAGCAGCCTATGGGGACAGGGGGCTGGTGGCTACACCTTC
NA,TRBJ1-2,TRBV28,NA,CASTHRDRNYGYTF,TGTGCCAGCACCCACAGGGACCGAAACTATGGCTACACCTTC
NA,TRBJ1-3,TRBV5-1,NA,CASSLAGRVSGNTIYF,TGCGCCAGCAGCTTGGCCGGGAGAGTCTCTGGAAACACCATATATTTT
NA,TRBJ1-4,TRBV6-1,NA,CASSAPGLSLRGEKLFF,TGTGCCAGCAGTGCCCCCGGGTTGAGTCTTAGAGGGGAAAAACTGTTTTTT
once,TRBJ1-1,TRBV7-6,NA,CASSLATGKAEAFF,TGTGCCAGCAGCTTAGCGACGGGAAAGGCTGAAGCTTTCTTT
NA,TRBJ2-3,TRBV2,TRBD1,CASRRTGGKDTQYF,TGTGCCAGCAGGAGGACAGGGGGCAAAGATACGCAGTATTTT
NA,TRBJ2-1,TRBV6-5,TRBD2,CASSYETSGYNEQFF,TGTGCCAGCAGTTATGAGACTAGCGGCTACAATGAGCAGTTCTTC
once,TRBJ2-1,TRBV7-2,TRBD2,CASSWNSGGPYNEQFF,TGTGCCAGCAGCTGGAACTCGGGGGGGCCCTACAATGAGCAGTTCTTC
once,TRBJ2-1,TRBV28,NA,CASSFRQGYNEQFF,TGTGCCAGCAGTTTTCGGCAGGGGTACAATGAGCAGTTCTTC
NA,TRBJ2-1,TRBV11-3,TRBD2,CASSFGLAGGQFNEQFF,TGTGCCAGCAGCTTTGGGCTAGCGGGAGGGCAGTTCAATGAGCAGTTCTTC
once,TRBJ2-7,TRBV9,NA,CASSVGQGGEQYF,TGTGCCAGCAGCGTAGGACAGGGAGGCGAGCAGTACTTC
NA,TRBJ2-1,TRBV5-4,TRBD2,CASSPRTSGSYGEQFF,TGTGCCAGCAGCCCCCGGACTAGCGGTTCTTACGGTGAGCAGTTCTTC
NA,TRBJ1-1,TRBV10-3,NA,CAIKGYATEAFF,TGTGCCATCAAGGGGTATGCGACTGAAGCTTTCTTT
NA,TRBJ2-1,TRBV10-3,NA,CAISESGGQPANEQFF,TGTGCCATCAGTGAGTCTGGCGGCCAACCGGCCAATGAGCAGTTCTTC
NA,TRBJ1-1,TRBV5-1,NA,CASSLSRQGTEAFF,TGCGCCAGCAGCTTGTCCCGGCAGGGAACTGAAGCTTTCTTT
NA,TRBJ1-5,TRBV12-5,NA,CASAPGGNQPQHF,TGTGCTAGTGCCCCCGGGGGCAATCAGCCCCAGCATTTT
NA,TRBJ1-1,TRBV27,NA,CASSLLSLAGRDTEAFF,TGTGCCAGCAGTTTATTATCCTTAGCGGGTCGGGACACTGAAGCTTTCTTT
NA,TRBJ2-3,TRBV6-5,TRBD2,CASMLAGTTDTQYF,TGTGCCAGCATGCTAGCGGGGACCACAGATACGCAGTATTTT
NA,TRBJ2-7,TRBV11-1,TRBD1,CASSSQDRGYEQYF,TGTGCCAGCAGCTCCCAGGACAGGGGGTACGAGCAGTACTTC
NA,TRBJ1-1,TRBV20-1,NA,CSARDEGEAFF,TGCAGTGCTAGAGATGAGGGTGAAGCTTTCTTT
NA,TRBJ1-6,TRBV6-1,TRBD1,CASIRDRGNSPLHF,TGTGCCAGCATCCGGGACAGGGGTAATTCACCCCTCCACTTT
NA,TRBJ1-1,TRBV6-5,NA,CASSYRQSMNTEAFF,TGTGCCAGCAGTTATCGACAGAGCATGAACACTGAAGCTTTCTTT
few,TRBJ2-2,TRBV10-3,NA,CAIRETGRGGTGELFF,TGTGCCATCAGGGAGACAGGGAGGGGTGGAACCGGGGAGCTGTTTTTT
NA,TRBJ1-2,TRBV6-1,TRBD1,CASSEQAGDSYGYTF,TGTGCCAGCAGTGAGCAGGCAGGGGACAGCTATGGCTACACCTTC
NA,TRBJ2-7,TRBV10-2,TRBD2,CASSESLFSGRSYEQYF,TGCGCCAGCAGTGAGTCCTTATTTAGCGGGCGCTCCTACGAGCAGTACTTC
NA,TRBJ1-4,TRBV19,NA,CASSRREGEKLFF,TGTGCCAGTAGTCGCCGGGAGGGTGAAAAACTGTTTTTT
NA,TRBJ1-1,TRBV5-5,TRBD1,CASSFRGRTEAFF,TGTGCCAGCAGCTTTAGGGGGCGGACTGAAGCTTTCTTT
NA,TRBJ2-7,TRBV14,NA,CASSHRPGYEQYF,TGTGCCAGCAGCCATAGGCCAGGCTACGAGCAGTACTTC
NA,TRBJ2-7,TRBV20-1,TRBD2,CSAGGDYEQYF,TGCAGTGCGGGGGGGGACTACGAGCAGTACTTC
NA,TRBJ2-1,TRBV5-6,TRBD1,CASSFGIRGYNEQFF,TGTGCCAGCAGCTTTGGGATCAGGGGGTACAATGAGCAGTTCTTC
once,TRBJ1-6,TRBV6-1,NA,CASSEQEPLALHF,TGTGCCAGCAGCGAACAGGAACCGCTGGCCCTCCACTTT
NA,TRBJ2-2,TRBV5-1,NA,CASSSAGQLNTGELFF,TGCGCCAGCAGCTCGGCCGGACAGCTGAACACCGGGGAGCTGTTTTTT
NA,TRBJ1-1,TRBV19,TRBD1,CASSIGAGGAFF,TGTGCCAGTAGTATCGGGGCAGGGGGAGCTTTCTTT
NA,TRBJ2-1,TRBV10-2,TRBD2,CASRVLAGADNEQFF,TGCGCCAGCAGAGTACTAGCGGGAGCCGACAATGAGCAGTTCTTC